This T cell receptor beta chain stems from a study of blood T cells in healthy people across ages. The individuals who served as donors were healthy Caucasians living in Russia, aged about 6 to 95. This CDR3 is built from 10 residues. V lost 9 bases to trimming and J lost 8 bases, with 8 bases between them. The V gene's germline CDR1 is SNHLY and CDR2 FYNNEI. General study results and limits: Estimates of diversity drawn from one million T cells were considered underestimates. TCR beta diversity was tightly associated with the proportion of naive T cells.

This clonotype was seen repeatedly, ten times or more. Its antigen is undetermined. A second about 7 to 12 cycle PCR used barcoded and J-beta primers. TCRdb fed the 5' RACE reads into MiXCR, producing one record per CDR3 protein. The repertoire includes approximately 810,000 distinct CDR3 sequences, around 26% of them detected once, and approximately 15% sits in the top ten. The sequence was collected from a woman older than 75 in good health. The J gene is TRBJ2-1, the V gene TRBV2, with D possibly TRBD2 on 5 matching bases. Sequencing was carried out using blood. CDR3 protein: CASMRDEQFF. The DNA for the CDR3 is TGTGCCAGTATGAGGGATGAGCAGTTCTTC.